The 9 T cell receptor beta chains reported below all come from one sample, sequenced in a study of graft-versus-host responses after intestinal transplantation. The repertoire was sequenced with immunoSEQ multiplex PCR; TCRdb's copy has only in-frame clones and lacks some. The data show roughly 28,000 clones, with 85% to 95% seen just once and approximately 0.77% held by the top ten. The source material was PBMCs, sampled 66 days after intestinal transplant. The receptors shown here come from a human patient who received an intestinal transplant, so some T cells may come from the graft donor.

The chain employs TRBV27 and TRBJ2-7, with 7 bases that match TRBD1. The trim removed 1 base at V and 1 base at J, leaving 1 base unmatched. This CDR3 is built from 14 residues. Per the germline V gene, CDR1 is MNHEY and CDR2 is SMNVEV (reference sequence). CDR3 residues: CASSLWTGSYEQYF. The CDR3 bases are TGTGCCAGCAGTTTATGGACAGGATCCTACGAGCAGTACTTC.

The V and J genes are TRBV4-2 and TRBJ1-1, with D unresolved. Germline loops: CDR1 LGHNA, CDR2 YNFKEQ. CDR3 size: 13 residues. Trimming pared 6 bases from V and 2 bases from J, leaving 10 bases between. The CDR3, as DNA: TGTGCCAGCAGATTCTCAGTCAACACTGAAGCTTTCTTT. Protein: CASRFSVNTEAFF.

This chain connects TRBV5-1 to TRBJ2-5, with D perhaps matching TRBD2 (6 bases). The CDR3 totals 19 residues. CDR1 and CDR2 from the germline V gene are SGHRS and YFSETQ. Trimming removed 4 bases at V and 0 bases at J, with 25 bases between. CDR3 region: CASSPRPRRGFMYQETQYF. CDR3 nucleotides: TGCGCCAGCAGCCCCCGGCCGCGGAGGGGATTCATGTACCAAGAGACCCAGTACTTC.

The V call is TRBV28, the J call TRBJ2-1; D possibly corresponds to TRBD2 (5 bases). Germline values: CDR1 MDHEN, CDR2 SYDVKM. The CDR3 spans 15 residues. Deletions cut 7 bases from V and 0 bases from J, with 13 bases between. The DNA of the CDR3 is TGTGCCAGCACTCCTCGAGAGGGCTCCTACAATGAGCAGTTCTTC. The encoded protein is CASTPREGSYNEQFF.

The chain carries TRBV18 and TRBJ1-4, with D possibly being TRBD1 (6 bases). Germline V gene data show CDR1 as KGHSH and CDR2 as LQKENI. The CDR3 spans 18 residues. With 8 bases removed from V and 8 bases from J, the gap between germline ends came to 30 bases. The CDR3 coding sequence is TGTGCCAGCGCCGCGGACCAGAGCCCGGTCGGGACACCGGAAAAACTGTTTTTT. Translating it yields CASAADQSPVGTPEKLFF.

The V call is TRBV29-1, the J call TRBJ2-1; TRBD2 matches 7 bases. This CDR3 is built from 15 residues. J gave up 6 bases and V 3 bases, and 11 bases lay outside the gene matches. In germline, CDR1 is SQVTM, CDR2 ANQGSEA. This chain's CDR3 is CSVEEGGPKINEQFF. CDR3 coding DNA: TGCAGCGTTGAGGAGGGAGGGCCTAAGATCAATGAGCAGTTCTTC.

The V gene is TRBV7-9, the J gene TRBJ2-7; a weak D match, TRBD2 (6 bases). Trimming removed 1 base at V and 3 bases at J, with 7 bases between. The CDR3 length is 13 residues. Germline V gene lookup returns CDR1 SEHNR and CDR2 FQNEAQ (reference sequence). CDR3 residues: CASSLGAGYEQYF. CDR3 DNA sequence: TGTGCCAGCAGCTTAGGAGCGGGCTACGAGCAGTACTTC. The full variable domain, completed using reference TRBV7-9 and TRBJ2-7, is DTGVSQNPRHKITKRGQNVTFRCDPISEHNRLYWYRQTLGQGPEFLTYFQNEAQLEKSRLLSDRFSAERPKGSFSTLEIQRTEQGDSAMYLCASSLGAGYEQYFGPGTRLTVT.

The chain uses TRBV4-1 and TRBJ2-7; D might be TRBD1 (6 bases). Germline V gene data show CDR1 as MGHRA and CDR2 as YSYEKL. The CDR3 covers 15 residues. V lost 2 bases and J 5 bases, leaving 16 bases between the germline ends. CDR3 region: CASSQILQGGDEQYF. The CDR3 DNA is TGCGCCAGCAGCCAAATCCTACAGGGTGGAGACGAGCAGTACTTC.

This CDR3 is CSVGQTNTEAFF. CDR3 nucleotide sequence: TGCAGCGTTGGGCAGACGAACACTGAAGCTTTCTTT. V gene TRBV29-1 combines with J gene TRBJ1-1; no clear D. Germline V lookup: CDR1 SQVTM, CDR2 ANQGSEA. The CDR3 has 12 residues. Trimming took 4 bases from V and 1 from J, leaving 7 bases between them.